Below are 17 T cell receptor beta chains sequenced from a single sample in a study of blood T cell repertoires in COVID-19. Sequenced by immunoSEQ multiplex PCR; TCRdb stores in-frame clones only, minus some. The table includes about 20,000 clones, 85% to 90% detected once. The material sequenced was peripheral blood. The receptors stem from a man between 50 and 59 years old with active COVID-19.

The chain joins TRBV15 to TRBJ2-1; 9 nucleotides align to TRBD2. CDR1 is LNHNV, CDR2 YYDKDF, per germline (reference sequence). The CDR3 covers 15 residues. Trimming at V came to 3 bases and at J to 3 bases, leaving 3 bases not matched to a gene. CDR3 coding DNA: TGTGCCACCAGCAGTGAAGCGGGGGGCTACAATGAGCAGTTCTTC. This codes for CATSSEAGGYNEQFF.

The V gene is TRBV19, the J gene TRBJ2-5; 14 bases are shared with TRBD2. The CDR3 spans 15 residues. The germline gives CDR1 LNHDA, CDR2 SQIVND (reference sequence). V trimming: 10 bases; J trimming: 4 bases; junction bases outside the gene matches: 8. The DNA of the CDR3 is TGTGCCACCCACGTCGGGACTAGCGGGGGAGAGACCCAGTACTTC. Translating gives CATHVGTSGGETQYF. Filled out from reference TRBV19 and TRBJ2-5, the complete variable domain reads DGGITQSPKYLFRKEGQNVTLSCEQNLNHDAMYWYRQDPGQGLRLIYYSQIVNDFQKGDIAEGYSVSREKKESFPLTVTSAQKNPTAFYLCATHVGTSGGETQYFGPGTRLLVL.

J is TRBJ2-1 and V is TRBV27; tentative D call: TRBD2 (6 bases). V was shortened by 2 bases and J by 0 bases, with 20 bases between the two germline ends. Germline values: CDR1 MNHEY, CDR2 SMNVEV (reference sequence). The CDR3 loop spans 19 amino acids. The CDR3 DNA sequence: TGTGCCAGCAGTTTAGATCAGGGAAGCGGGCTAAGCTCCTACAATGAGCAGTTCTTC. This codes for CASSLDQGSGLSSYNEQFF.

This chain uses TRBV19 with TRBJ1-2; D ambiguous. Per the germline V gene, CDR1 is LNHDA and CDR2 is SQIVND (reference sequence). Trimming pared 6 bases from V and 1 base from J, leaving 6 bases between. The CDR3 covers 12 residues. DNA of the CDR3: TGTGCCAGTAGGAGGGATAACTATGGCTACACCTTC. Amino acids: CASRRDNYGYTF.

This clone was found once. This chain links TRBV30 with TRBJ2-7; 8 positions agree with TRBD2. CDR1 is GTSNPN, CDR2 SVGIG, per germline (reference sequence). The J segment lost 2 bases and the V segment lost 4 bases, leaving 7 bases of the junction unmatched. CDR3 length: 14 residues. The CDR3 DNA follows: TGTGCCTGGAATTCTGGCGGGGGGCCCTACGAGCAGTACTTC. Encoded protein: CAWNSGGGPYEQYF.

V is TRBV6-5 and J is TRBJ2-5; 12 positions agree with TRBD2. Per the germline V gene, CDR1 is MNHEY and CDR2 is SVGAGI. The CDR3 has 14 amino acids. V lost 6 bases, J lost 5 bases, and 4 bases stayed unmatched. CDR3 loop: CASRPGTSGETQYF. CDR3 nucleotides: TGTGCCAGCAGACCCGGGACTAGCGGGGAGACCCAGTACTTC.

The chain has TRBV18 and TRBJ2-7; TRBD2 aligns across 10 bases. Germline values: CDR1 KGHSH, CDR2 LQKENI. Trimming took 3 bases from V and 0 from J; bases not matched to a gene: 5. The CDR3 spans 16 residues. Here the CDR3 reads CASSPRASGGSYEQYF. The CDR3 DNA reads TGTGCCAGCTCACCCCGGGCTAGCGGGGGCTCCTACGAGCAGTACTTC.

The chain carries TRBV11-2 and TRBJ2-6, with 10 nucleotides matching TRBD1. The CDR3 runs 19 residues. CDR1 SGHAT and CDR2 FQNNGV come from the germline V gene. Trimming at V came to 5 bases and at J to 2 bases, leaving 12 bases not matched to a gene. CDR3: CASSRLRRTGGTGANVLTF. The CDR3 nucleotides read TGTGCCAGCAGCCGATTAAGGAGGACAGGGGGAACTGGGGCCAACGTCCTGACTTTC.

The V and J genes are TRBV29-1 and TRBJ1-2; the D gene is possibly TRBD1 (5 bases). This CDR3 contains 12 residues. CDR1 and CDR2 (germline): SQVTM, ANQGSEA. Trimming shortened V by 0 bases and J by 5 bases, and 7 bases separated the two germline ends. CDR3 in DNA: TGCAGCGTTGAAGAGGGGCGATATGGCTACACCTTC. It is translated as CSVEEGRYGYTF.

J is TRBJ1-2 and V is TRBV6-5; D is unclear. The V gene lost 6 bases and the J gene lost 1 base, with 6 bases spanning the gap. The germline gives CDR1 MNHEY, CDR2 SVGAGI. This CDR3 spans 12 amino acids. The CDR3 nucleotides are TGTGCCAGCAGGGACTATAACTATGGCTACACCTTC. Residues: CASRDYNYGYTF.

The chain recombines TRBV15 with TRBJ1-3; perhaps TRBD1 as D (6 bases). The CDR3 extends over 14 amino acids. Between the trimmed V and J ends, which lost 5 bases and 3 bases, there was a span of 11 bases. The germline CDR1 and CDR2 sequences are LNHNV and YYDKDF (reference sequence). The CDR3 protein is CATSVGGLGNTIYF. The CDR3 DNA reads as TGTGCCACCAGCGTGGGGGGGCTTGGAAACACCATATATTTT.

The V call is TRBV10-1, the J call TRBJ1-1, with D maybe TRBD1 (6 bases). CDR3 length: 15 residues. Trimming took 4 bases from V and 0 from J, leaving 12 bases between them. Germline CDR1 and CDR2: WNHNN and SYGVQD (reference sequence). CDR3 sequence: CASSVGTPMNTEAFF. The CDR3 region has the DNA TGCGCCAGCAGTGTCGGGACACCCATGAACACTGAAGCTTTCTTT.

This clone appeared a few times. CDR3: CASSHSGLGQPQHF. The CDR3 nucleotides are TGCGCCAGCAGCCATTCAGGGCTCGGACAGCCCCAGCATTTT. J is TRBJ1-5 and V is TRBV4-1, with D perhaps matching TRBD1 (5 bases). The germline gives CDR1 MGHRA, CDR2 YSYEKL. The germline V and J ends were trimmed by 3 bases and 7 bases, with 13 bases remaining between them. This CDR3 region has 14 residues.

The rearrangement links TRBV19 to TRBJ1-1; D unresolved. Trimming removed 5 bases from V and 8 bases from J, with 12 bases in between. There are 12 residues in the CDR3. Germline assignment: CDR1 LNHDA and CDR2 SQIVND (reference sequence). In DNA form, the CDR3 reads TGTGCCAGTAGTGACTTCTCGGGGGAAGCTTTCTTT. Translating gives CASSDFSGEAFF.

The rearrangement links TRBV5-6 to TRBJ1-2; 7 positions agree with TRBD1. V was pared by 4 bases and J by 4 bases, with 7 bases of the junction left unmatched. The CDR3 loop spans 14 amino acids. CDR1 is SGHDT and CDR2 is YYEEEE in the germline V gene. CDR3 protein: CASSPGGQPYGYTF. The DNA for the CDR3 is TGTGCCAGCAGCCCAGGGGGGCAGCCCTATGGCTACACCTTC.

The rearrangement uses TRBV27 and TRBJ2-1, with a weak D call TRBD1 (6 bases). Germline V lookup: CDR1 MNHEY, CDR2 SMNVEV (reference sequence). This CDR3 has 14 residues. The V gene lost 5 bases and the J gene lost 10 bases, with 18 bases spanning the gap. CDR3 DNA sequence: TGTGCCAGCAGTCCAGGCCACAGGGTGGGGGAGCAGTTCTTC. As protein: CASSPGHRVGEQFF.

This clone came up once. The chain uses TRBV6-5 and TRBJ1-2; TRBD1 agrees at 9 bases. This CDR3 is 14 amino acids long. V gave up 4 bases and J gave up 2 bases; unmatched junction bases: 2. Germline V gene sequence: CDR1 MNHEY, CDR2 SVGAGI. The CDR3 loop is CASSSGQGNYGYTF. CDR3 coding DNA: TGTGCCAGCAGTTCAGGACAGGGGAACTATGGCTACACCTTC.